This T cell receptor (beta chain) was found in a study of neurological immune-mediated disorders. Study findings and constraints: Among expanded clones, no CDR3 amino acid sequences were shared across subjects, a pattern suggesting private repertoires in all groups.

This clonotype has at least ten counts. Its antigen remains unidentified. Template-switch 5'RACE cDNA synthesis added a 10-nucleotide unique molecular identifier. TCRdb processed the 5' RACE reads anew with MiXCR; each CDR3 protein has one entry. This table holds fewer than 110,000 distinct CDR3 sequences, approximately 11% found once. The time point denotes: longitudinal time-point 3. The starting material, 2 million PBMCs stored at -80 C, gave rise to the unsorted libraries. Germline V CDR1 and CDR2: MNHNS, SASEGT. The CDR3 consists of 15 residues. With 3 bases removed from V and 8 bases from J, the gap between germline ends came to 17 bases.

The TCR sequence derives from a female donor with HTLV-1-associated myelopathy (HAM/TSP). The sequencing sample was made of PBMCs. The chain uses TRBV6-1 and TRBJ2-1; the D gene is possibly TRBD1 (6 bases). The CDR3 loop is CASSDQPRGGDEQFF. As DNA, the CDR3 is TGTGCCAGCAGTGACCAGCCCAGGGGTGGCGATGAGCAGTTCTTC.